One and the same sample provided the 27 T cell receptor beta chains below, sequenced in a study of cytomegalovirus exposure and HLA in healthy donors. PCR employed 60 Vbeta and 13 Jbeta primers. Sequenced by immunoSEQ multiplex PCR; TCRdb stores in-frame clones only, minus some. Seen here are 100,000 to 130,000 clones, 65% to 80% observed once, and the top ten hold 4% to 5%. Sequenced input: PBMCs. These receptor sequences come from a male donor in good health and CMV-seronegative.

This rearrangement joins TRBV18 to TRBJ2-1; the match to TRBD2 covers 9 bases. Germline CDR1 reads KGHSH; CDR2 reads LQKENI. The CDR3 contains 14 residues. J gave up 5 bases and V 6 bases, and 5 bases lay outside the gene matches. The CDR3 is CASSSLAGHNEQFF. The DNA of the CDR3 is TGTGCCAGCTCCTCACTAGCGGGCCACAATGAGCAGTTCTTC.

The chain couples TRBV19 to TRBJ2-3; TRBD1 might be the D (5 bases). Germline-derived CDR1 and CDR2 are LNHDA and SQIVND (reference sequence). The CDR3 has 16 residues. V was clipped by 5 bases and J by 3 bases, with 18 bases between them. The CDR3 loop is CASSVPSTDSTDTQYF. Written as DNA, the CDR3 is TGTGCCAGTAGTGTCCCCTCGACAGACTCTACAGATACGCAGTATTTT.

V usage is TRBV25-1 and J usage is TRBJ2-3; D is unresolved. V lost 8 bases, J lost 0 bases, and 9 bases lay in between. Germline-derived CDR1 and CDR2 are MGHDK and SYGVNS. The CDR3 is 13 amino acids. CDR3 nucleotides: TGTGCCAGCTCGGTTGGTAGCACAGATACGCAGTATTTT. This sequence encodes CASSVGSTDTQYF.

The V call is TRBV4-1, the J call TRBJ1-2, with D possibly matching TRBD1 (5 bases). CDR3 length: 13 residues. With 1 base removed from V and 2 bases from J, the gap between germline ends came to 5 bases. Germline CDR1 is MGHRA and CDR2 is YSYEKL. The CDR3: CASSQGQNYGYTF. CDR3 DNA: TGCGCCAGCAGCCAAGGACAGAACTATGGCTACACCTTC.

The J gene is TRBJ2-5, the V gene TRBV6-5; D may be TRBD1 (6 bases). CDR1 is MNHEY and CDR2 is SVGAGI in the germline V gene. The CDR3 sequence is 15 residues long. Trimming shortened V by 2 bases and J by 0 bases, and 10 bases separated the two germline ends. The CDR3 protein is CASSYQGKNQETQYF. In DNA, the CDR3 is TGTGCCAGCAGTTACCAGGGGAAAAACCAAGAGACCCAGTACTTC.

This chain connects TRBV30 to TRBJ2-2; weak D call: TRBD2 (5 bases). Germline assignment: CDR1 GTSNPN and CDR2 SVGIG (reference sequence). There are 13 residues in the CDR3. V lost 1 base to trimming and J lost 4 bases, with 7 bases between them. The CDR3 sequence: CAWSETTTGELFF. The CDR3 bases are TGTGCCTGGAGTGAGACTACCACCGGGGAGCTGTTTTTT.

The chain has TRBV2 and TRBJ2-2; possibly TRBD2 for D (5 bases). Trimming took 1 base from V and 13 from J, leaving 13 bases between them. CDR1 is SNHLY, CDR2 FYNNEI, per germline. This CDR3 contains 13 residues. This chain's CDR3 is CASSEDSAWVLFF. The CDR3 DNA is TGTGCCAGCAGTGAAGATAGCGCTTGGGTGCTGTTTTTT.

The chain employs TRBV7-9 and TRBJ1-1, with a possible D match to TRBD1 (5 bases). The V and J ends lost 5 bases and 0 bases respectively, with 13 bases between them. The CDR3 is made up of 15 amino acids. Germline lookup yields CDR1 SEHNR and CDR2 FQNEAQ (reference sequence). CDR3 nucleotide sequence: TGTGCCAGCAGCGGAACGACAGAATTGAACACTGAAGCTTTCTTT. Protein: CASSGTTELNTEAFF.

This clone was seen just once. The CDR3 protein is CASSLGQGGYTF. CDR3 nucleotides: TGTGCCAGCAGCTTAGGGCAGGGTGGCTACACCTTC. This sequence joins TRBV11-2 and TRBJ1-2; TRBD1 might be the D (5 bases). Germline V gives CDR1 SGHAT, CDR2 FQNNGV. This CDR3 region has 12 residues. Trimming pared 1 base from V and 7 bases from J, leaving 7 bases between.

The chain combines TRBV6-5 with TRBJ1-4; D uncertain. V gave up 5 bases and J gave up 8 bases, with 12 bases separating them. Germline CDR1 is MNHEY and CDR2 is SVGAGI. CDR3 length: 13 amino acids. DNA for the CDR3: TGTGCCAGCAGTCGAGGCGTCATAGAAAAACTGTTTTTT. Protein product: CASSRGVIEKLFF.

The genes are TRBV28 and TRBJ2-6; D is perhaps TRBD1 (5 bases). Germline CDR1 is MDHEN and CDR2 is SYDVKM. This CDR3 has 15 amino acids. The ends were cut back, 3 bases at V and 0 bases at J, with 6 bases in the middle. The CDR3 bases are TGTGCCAGCAGTTTCGACAGCTCTGGGGCCAACGTCCTGACTTTC. Translating gives CASSFDSSGANVLTF. Filled out from reference TRBV28 and TRBJ2-6, the complete variable domain reads DVKVTQSSRYLVKRTGEKVFLECVQDMDHENMFWYRQDPGLGLRLIYFSYDVKMKEKGDIPEGYSVSREKKERFSLILESASTNQTSMYLCASSFDSSGANVLTFGAGSRLTVL.

The CDR3 nucleotides read TGTGCCAGCAGCTTACAGGGGAATAGCAATCAGCCCCAGCATTTT. Amino acid sequence: CASSLQGNSNQPQHF. The chain has TRBV7-6 and TRBJ1-5; a weak D match, TRBD1 (6 bases). Germline assignment: CDR1 SGHVS and CDR2 FNYEAQ. CDR3 length equals 15 residues. V lost 2 bases and J 0 bases, leaving 8 bases between the germline ends.

This chain joins TRBV27 and TRBJ1-4, with D perhaps matching TRBD1 (5 bases). Trimming removed 6 bases at V and 3 bases at J, with 17 bases between. CDR3 length: 16 residues. Germline V gene sequence: CDR1 MNHEY, CDR2 SMNVEV (reference sequence). The DNA for the CDR3 is TGTGCCAGCAGCCCAATGGGCGGGGCGCCTAATGAAAAACTGTTTTTT. Its translation: CASSPMGGAPNEKLFF.

The V gene is TRBV5-1, the J gene TRBJ1-4; TRBD1 matches 9 bases. Germline-derived CDR1 and CDR2 are SGHRS and YFSETQ. V lost 4 bases to trimming and J lost 0 bases; unmatched junction nucleotides: 4. The CDR3 is 16 residues long. The CDR3 sequence is CASSMTGGATNEKLFF. The CDR3 region has the DNA TGCGCCAGCAGCATGACAGGGGGGGCAACTAATGAAAAACTGTTTTTT.

The chain recombines TRBV6-5 with TRBJ2-5; 8 positions match TRBD2. The V gene end was trimmed by 5 bases and the J gene end by 11 bases; junction bases not matched to a gene: 7. The germline V gene has CDR1 MNHEY and CDR2 SVGAGI. There are 12 residues in the CDR3. CDR3 in amino acids: CASSRGGPEQYF. CDR3 sequence (DNA): TGTGCCAGCAGTCGGGGGGGGCCGGAGCAGTACTTC.

This clone was counted a single time. V gene TRBV18 combines with J gene TRBJ2-1; tentative D call: TRBD2 (6 bases). This CDR3 is built from 16 residues. Germline assignment: CDR1 KGHSH and CDR2 LQKENI. Trimming shortened V by 3 bases and J by 1 base, and 13 bases separated the two germline ends. CDR3 protein: CASSPPRGLSYNEQFF. CDR3 nucleotides: TGTGCCAGCTCACCCCCCCGGGGACTTTCCTACAATGAGCAGTTCTTC.

The J gene is TRBJ2-7, the V gene TRBV6-1; 10 positions match TRBD2. The CDR3 covers 15 residues. The germline V gene has CDR1 MNHNS and CDR2 SASEGT. J lost 3 bases, V lost 8 bases, and 10 bases had no gene match. CDR3 in amino acids: CASGGRTSGNYEQYF. The DNA of the CDR3 is TGTGCCAGCGGCGGACGGACTAGCGGAAACTACGAGCAGTACTTC.

This chain links TRBV6-1 with TRBJ1-1, with 8 nucleotides matching TRBD1. Germline V lookup: CDR1 MNHNS, CDR2 SASEGT. The trim removed 9 bases at V and 1 base at J, leaving 10 bases unmatched. The CDR3 has 15 amino acids. CDR3: CASIRTGSPNTEAFF. The CDR3 DNA is TGTGCCAGTATTAGGACAGGGTCCCCGAACACTGAAGCTTTCTTT.

The chain has TRBV18 and TRBJ1-6; 9 bases align to TRBD1. Per the germline V gene, CDR1 is KGHSH and CDR2 is LQKENI. CDR3 length: 17 amino acids. Germline trimming cut 5 bases from V and 1 base from J; bases unmatched to any gene: 6. The CDR3 DNA follows: TGTGCCAGCTCAGGATGGGACAGGGTGTCCTATAATTCACCCCTCCACTTT. It encodes CASSGWDRVSYNSPLHF.

The chain carries TRBV4-1 and TRBJ1-2, with 9 bases fitting TRBD1. The CDR3 covers 15 residues. In germline, CDR1 is MGHRA, CDR2 YSYEKL. Unmatched junction bases numbered 8, after V lost 4 bases and J lost 5 bases. In DNA form, the CDR3 reads TGCGCCAGCAGCCCGTCATCTGGGACAGGGTATGGCTACACCTTC. Its protein is CASSPSSGTGYGYTF.

To note about this clone: One end of the junction does not line up with germline, which may come from a read error. This sample includes further DNA sequences coding for the same CDR3. CDR3 protein: CASSLAWTGQETQYF. The CDR3 coding sequence is TGCGCCAGCAGCTTAGCGTGGACAGGTCAAGAGACCCAGTACTTC. The chain employs TRBV7-9 and TRBJ2-5; TRBD1 agrees at 7 bases. Germline CDR1 is SEHNR and CDR2 is FQNEAQ (reference sequence). This CDR3 region has 15 residues.

V usage is TRBV6-1 and J usage is TRBJ2-7, with a weak D call TRBD2 (5 bases). CDR3 length equals 13 residues. The germline V and J ends were trimmed by 4 bases and 5 bases, with 12 bases remaining between them. Germline CDR1 MNHNS, CDR2 SASEGT. CDR3 amino acids: CASSAGIFHEQYF. The CDR3 DNA sequence: TGTGCCAGCAGTGCCGGGATCTTCCACGAGCAGTACTTC.

The V and J genes are TRBV27 and TRBJ1-1; TRBD1 agrees at 7 bases. The J segment lost 0 bases and the V segment lost 5 bases, leaving 6 bases of the junction unmatched. This CDR3 has 15 residues. The V gene's germline CDR1 is MNHEY and CDR2 SMNVEV (reference sequence). The CDR3 protein is CASSIQGSVNTEAFF. The DNA of the CDR3 is TGTGCCAGCAGTATACAGGGGAGCGTGAACACTGAAGCTTTCTTT.

The genes are TRBV29-1 and TRBJ2-5, with D possibly matching TRBD1 (6 bases). Germline CDR1 is SQVTM and CDR2 is ANQGSEA. Trimming pared 7 bases from V and 5 bases from J, leaving 14 bases between. The length of the CDR3 is 12 residues. The CDR3: CSGIQGWETQYF. The CDR3 DNA is TGCAGCGGGATCCAGGGGTGGGAGACCCAGTACTTC.

This clone was observed a handful of times. The V call is TRBV21-1, the J call TRBJ2-1; the DNA was not compared with TRBD2, the D call given in the table. TRBV21-1 is annotated as a pseudogene. This CDR3 region has 18 residues. The CDR3, as DNA: TGTGCCAGCAGCCAAGGGGGCTGGGCGGGAGGGCCCTACAATGAGCAGTTCTTC. Residues: CASSQGGWAGGPYNEQFF.

The chain links TRBV5-8 to TRBJ2-2; D is unclear. From germline, CDR1 is SGHTS and CDR2 YDEGEE. The ends were cut back, 1 base at V and 2 bases at J, with 3 bases in the middle. The CDR3 length is 13 residues. CDR3 DNA: TGTGCCAGCAGCTTGCAAAACACCGGGGAGCTGTTTTTT. As protein: CASSLQNTGELFF.

DNA for the CDR3: TGTGCCAGCAGCCGACGCGGGGCTAATGAAAAACTGTTTTTT. As protein: CASSRRGANEKLFF. The J gene is TRBJ1-4, the V gene TRBV11-2; D is unresolved. V was shortened by 5 bases and J by 3 bases, with 10 bases between the two germline ends. Germline V lookup: CDR1 SGHAT, CDR2 FQNNGV. This CDR3 is built from 14 residues.